The 21 T cell receptor beta chains below were found in one sample sequenced in a study of Graves' ophthalmopathy and Graves' hyperthyroidism. For repertoire sequencing, the TCR beta CDR3 regions were amplified from RNA transcripts. Second-round multiplex PCR followed a first-round RT-PCR using HTBI primers. TCRdb passed the multiplex PCR reads through MiXCR, listing each CDR3 protein once. This sample has 620,000 or so distinct CDR3 sequences, with about 24% found just once. Material: peripheral blood. These receptors originate from a woman aged 18-30 years with stable Graves' hyperthyroidism. Some clones in this sample may be carry-over from other donors' samples.

This chain links TRBV12-3 or TRBV12-4 with TRBJ2-2, with 7 bases matching TRBD1. This CDR3 has 15 amino acids. V was clipped by 3 bases and J by 3 bases; unmatched bases: 4. The CDR3 is CASSFAGTDTGELFF. Here the CDR3 DNA reads TGTGCCAGCAGTTTTGCCGGGACAGACACCGGGGAGCTGTTTTTT.

This clonotype was recorded at least ten times. V and J are TRBV27 and TRBJ1-1, with 9 bases fitting TRBD1. J was trimmed by 1 base and V by 7 bases; bases with no gene match: 10. Germline loops: CDR1 MNHEY, CDR2 SMNVEV (reference sequence). The length of the CDR3 is 16 residues. The CDR3 loop reads CASKLTGGRGNTEAFF. The CDR3 DNA reads as TGTGCCAGCAAACTCACAGGGGGCCGGGGGAACACTGAAGCTTTCTTT.

At least ten counts were recorded for this clonotype. The chain is built from TRBV29-1 and TRBJ1-1; D is possibly TRBD1 (5 bases). The CDR3 contains 11 residues. Germline V gene data show CDR1 as SQVTM and CDR2 as ANQGSEA. The V and J ends lost 6 bases and 1 base respectively, with 6 bases between them. CDR3 sequence reads: CSVTGNTEAFF. The CDR3 DNA reads as TGCAGCGTCACAGGGAACACTGAAGCTTTCTTT.

This clonotype showed up many times. This chain links TRBV5-1 with TRBJ2-7, with TRBD1 identical over 11 bases. Germline lookup yields CDR1 SGHRS and CDR2 YFSETQ. This CDR3 spans 15 amino acids. The J segment lost 4 bases and the V segment lost 3 bases, leaving 6 bases of the junction unmatched. CDR3 residues: CASSYQGQGVYEQYF. CDR3 in DNA: TGCGCCAGCAGCTACCAGGGACAGGGGGTGTACGAGCAGTACTTC.

This clonotype was seen only a few times. A much larger clone differs from this one at a single base, so this may be a read error. The chain is built from TRBV28 and TRBJ1-1, with 7 bases matching TRBD1. Germline V gene sequence: CDR1 MDHEN, CDR2 SYDVKM. This CDR3 is 14 amino acids long. The CDR3 bases are TGTGCCAGCATAACCACAGGGGTAGCCACTGAAGCTTGCTTT. It is translated as CASITTGVATEACF.

This clonotype was seen at least ten times. The CDR3 DNA follows: TGCGCCAGCAGCTCAATGACCCCTTCCCTACAGGGATTGAACACTGAAGCTTTCTTT. The encoded protein is CASSSMTPSLQGLNTEAFF. The V and J genes are TRBV5-1 and TRBJ1-1, with D perhaps TRBD1 (6 bases). The CDR3 covers 19 residues. The germline V gene encodes CDR1 SGHRS and CDR2 YFSETQ. The V end lost 3 bases, the J end lost 0 bases, and 24 bases lay between the germline ends.

This clonotype was detected many times. V is TRBV9 and J is TRBJ1-1, with D uncertain. Germline V gives CDR1 SGDLS, CDR2 YYNGEE. The CDR3 covers 13 residues. Trimming pared 5 bases from V and 2 bases from J, leaving 10 bases between. The DNA for the CDR3 is TGTGCCAGCAGTGTTGGCGCCAACACTGAAGCTTTCTTT. Protein product: CASSVGANTEAFF.

The gene calls are TRBV28 and TRBJ2-5; 8 bases match TRBD1. The junction had 7 bases not matched to a gene; V was cut back by 3 bases and J by 4 bases. This CDR3 spans 15 amino acids. Germline values: CDR1 MDHEN, CDR2 SYDVKM. The chain's CDR3 is CASSLKAGGVETQYF. CDR3 nucleotide sequence: TGTGCCAGCAGTTTGAAAGCAGGGGGCGTAGAGACCCAGTACTTC.

This clonotype was counted only a few times. J is TRBJ2-4 and V is TRBV6-1, with 9 bases lining up with TRBD2. Germline CDR1 MNHNS, CDR2 SASEGT. J gave up 4 bases and V 0 bases, and 10 bases lay outside the gene matches. The CDR3 loop spans 18 amino acids. The CDR3 protein is CASSEALPAGGFKNIQYF. The DNA of the CDR3 is TGTGCCAGCAGTGAAGCGCTTCCAGCGGGGGGCTTTAAAAACATTCAGTACTTC.

CDR3 amino acids: CASSPELADYGHEQYF. The CDR3 region has the DNA TGTGCCAGTAGCCCCGAACTAGCGGACTACGGCCACGAGCAGTACTTC. The chain joins TRBV19 to TRBJ2-7; 8 bases match TRBD2. Germline-derived CDR1 and CDR2 are LNHDA and SQIVND (reference sequence). Trimming at V came to 6 bases and at J to 5 bases, leaving 15 bases not matched to a gene. This CDR3 contains 16 residues.

V gene TRBV24-1 combines with J gene TRBJ1-1, with TRBD1 matching 8 bases. The ends lost 12 bases at V and 8 bases at J; junction bases unmatched: 10. Per germline, CDR1 KGHDR and CDR2 SFDVKD. There are 12 residues in the CDR3. This chain's CDR3 is CASPTGGTEAFF. CDR3 nucleotides: TGTGCCTCTCCAACAGGGGGGACCGAAGCTTTCTTT.

Many counts were recorded for this clonotype. The chain is built from TRBV20-1 and TRBJ2-2; no clear D gene. From germline, CDR1 is DFQATT and CDR2 SNEGSKA (reference sequence). This CDR3 is 14 amino acids long. V dropped 3 bases and J dropped 1 base, with 9 bases sitting between them. The CDR3 protein is CSASRDMNTGELFF. The CDR3 DNA reads as TGCAGTGCTAGTAGAGACATGAACACCGGGGAGCTGTTTTTT.

This clonotype has just a few counts. At one end the junction does not follow the germline gene, possibly because of a read error. The chain couples TRBV20-1 to TRBJ2-5, with 16 positions matching TRBD2. Germline V gene lookup returns CDR1 DFQATT and CDR2 SNEGSKA (reference sequence). The CDR3 contains 17 residues. The CDR3 DNA follows: TGCAGTGCTAGAGAGTCGGGACTAGCGGGGGGGCAAGAGGCCCAGTACTTC. Translating it yields CSARESGLAGGQEAQYF.

The chain couples TRBV19 to TRBJ1-5; 8 bases agree with TRBD1. In germline, CDR1 is LNHDA, CDR2 SQIVND (reference sequence). CDR3 length: 15 residues. J was trimmed by 4 bases and V by 5 bases; bases with no gene match: 7. For the CDR3, the DNA is TGTGCCAGTAGTCCAAGGACAGGGCAGAATCAGCCCCAGCATTTT. Its protein product is CASSPRTGQNQPQHF.

V gene TRBV19 combines with J gene TRBJ1-1, with 9 bases fitting TRBD1. The ends lost 9 bases at V and 4 bases at J; junction bases unmatched: 9. Per germline, CDR1 LNHDA and CDR2 SQIVND (reference sequence). This CDR3 contains 14 residues. CDR3 protein: CASEGQGFGTEAFF. The CDR3 DNA follows: TGTGCCAGCGAAGGACAGGGGTTCGGCACTGAAGCTTTCTTT. The variable domain in full, with the rest retrieved from reference TRBV19 and TRBJ1-1, is DGGITQSPKYLFRKEGQNVTLSCEQNLNHDAMYWYRQDPGQGLRLIYYSQIVNDFQKGDIAEGYSVSREKKESFPLTVTSAQKNPTAFYLCASEGQGFGTEAFFGQGTRLTVV.

This clonotype was seen ten or more times. One junction end disagrees with the germline gene, perhaps due to a read error. V and J are TRBV28 and TRBJ2-4, with D maybe TRBD1 (6 bases). This CDR3 has 15 residues. The germline CDR1 and CDR2 sequences are MDHEN and SYDVKM. The CDR3 loop is CASSLGGKAKNIKYF. DNA for the CDR3: TGTGCCAGCAGTTTAGGGGGCAAGGCCAAAAACATTAAGTACTTC. Together with reference TRBV28 and TRBJ2-4, the CDR3 gives the full variable domain: DVKVTQSSRYLVKRTGEKVFLECVQDMDHENMFWYRQDPGLGLRLIYFSYDVKMKEKGDIPEGYSVSREKKERFSLILESASTNQTSMYLCASSLGGKAKNIKYFGAGTRLSVL.

This chain connects TRBV7-3 to TRBJ1-1, with 9 bases that match TRBD1. The CDR3 spans 14 residues. The V segment lost 7 bases and the J segment 3 bases; nucleotides outside the gene matches: 6. The germline V gene has CDR1 SGHTA and CDR2 FQGTGA. The CDR3 is CASTRDRDDTEAFF. In nucleotides, the CDR3 is TGTGCCAGCACCAGGGACAGGGATGACACTGAAGCTTTCTTT.

The chain employs TRBV6-2 or TRBV6-3 and TRBJ2-7, with 7 bases aligning to TRBD1. CDR1 is MNHEY, CDR2 SVGEGT, per germline. Germline trimming cut 5 bases from V and 1 base from J; bases unmatched to any gene: 5. The CDR3 runs to 14 residues. For the CDR3, the DNA is TGTGCCAGCAGTAGGGGGCCTTATTCCTACGAGCAGTACTTC. It encodes CASSRGPYSYEQYF.

The chain uses TRBV11-2 and TRBJ2-7; 10 bases match TRBD1. Germline V CDR1 and CDR2: SGHAT, FQNNGV. V was pared by 4 bases and J by 7 bases, with 13 bases of the junction left unmatched. This CDR3 contains 16 residues. CDR3 sequence: CASSSPPGQGSGEQYF. CDR3 nucleotide sequence: TGTGCCAGCAGCTCACCTCCGGGACAGGGGTCGGGGGAGCAGTACTTC.

This clonotype occurred many times. The chain links TRBV18 to TRBJ1-6; no clear D gene. The CDR3 spans 15 residues. The germline V gene has CDR1 KGHSH and CDR2 LQKENI. Trimming removed 2 bases from V and 7 bases from J, with 12 bases in between. The CDR3 region has the DNA TGTGCCAGCTCACCAACGTCAGGACGCAATTCACCCCTCCACTTT. This encodes CASSPTSGRNSPLHF.

This clonotype was observed many times. The chain carries TRBV2 and TRBJ2-7, with TRBD1 matching over 9 bases. The trim removed 10 bases at V and 2 bases at J, leaving 6 bases unmatched. The CDR3 sequence is 13 residues long. The germline V gene has CDR1 SNHLY and CDR2 FYNNEI. The CDR3: CATQQGAAYEQYF. The CDR3 DNA follows: TGTGCCACCCAACAGGGGGCTGCCTACGAGCAGTACTTC.